This TCR beta chain derives from a study of blood T cells in healthy people across ages (dated by TCRdb to between 2015 and 2016). Regarding the research as a whole: Template switching captured roughly one uniquely barcoded TCR beta cDNA molecule per two T cells in model experiments. For two donors (one aged 18 to 30 and one aged 80 or older), the study analyzed two additional independent replicas of 1 million unique cDNA reads from the same blood draw. Four age groups were formed from the donors: young (average approximately 15 years), middle-aged (approximately 41), aged (under 70) and long-lived (about 80). Donors of different ages were randomly distributed across sequencing lanes to avoid experimental bias. To track age-related changes in TCR beta repertoire diversity, the study relied on deep sequencing normalized with unique cDNA molecular identifiers. The investigation overall reported the following: Since profiling was done on bulk unsorted PBMCs, naive and antigen-experienced compartments could not be conclusively compared. Compared with the aged group, the long-lived group had more naive CD4+ T cells, fewer expanded clones and increased TCR diversity, suggesting age selection. Estimates of total diversity from one million sequenced T cells were regarded as lower bounds and underestimates. The CMV infection status of donors was not known, potentially confounding age-related changes in expanded clonotypes. Observed TCR beta diversity per million T cells fell roughly linearly with age, and a significant reduction was already apparent by age roughly 41. A strong correlation was found between observed TCR beta diversity and the percentage of naive T cells measured by flow cytometry.

Trimming at the junction amounts to 5 bases on V and 4 bases on J, and the germline ends lie 11 bases apart. CDR1 and CDR2 were assigned from the germline V gene (reference sequence) as SEHNR and FQNEAQ. The CDR3 runs 14 residues from the cysteine to the phenylalanine. This entry keeps only the CDR3 DNA: 42 bases, framed from base 1. Libraries were built with 5' RACE. Sequenced using an Illumina HiSeq 2500. A second PCR of roughly 6 to 12 cycles was run with a J-beta primer mix and a sample-barcoded 5' primer. Each TCR beta cDNA molecule received a unique molecular identifier from a template-switch 5' adaptor carrying 12 random nucleotides. Each sample yielded at least 2.5 million CDR3-containing paired-end reads. The Mint cDNA synthesis kit, primed by a TRBC-specific oligonucleotide, was used to synthesize first-strand cDNA from all RNA. Following uracil-DNA glycosylase treatment, all cDNA underwent a first 18-cycle PCR with the universal primers M1SS and BC2_uni_R. In the paper's pipeline: For normalization, 1 million high-quality reads were randomly selected from each sample, with every read carrying a distinct molecular identifier. Reads sharing molecular identifiers were discarded rather than binned into consensus sequences. MiTCR, run with a Q25 quality threshold and the strictest error-elimination algorithm, handled CDR3 identification, clonotype clustering and error correction. Lower-bound total TCR beta diversity was estimated with a nonparametric unseen species model using Euler transformation. TCRdb's own reprocessing of the public reads used fastp at Q25 and MiXCR and kept productive beta chains. Rows with a matching CDR3 protein are joined into one entry that keeps the most common DNA and genes. The V and J calls shown here were made by TCRdb, not taken from the authors' results. The sample table holds about 720,000 distinct CDR3 sequences, of which approximately 22% were seen once. The ten largest clones take up around 22% of the sample.

Systemically healthy Caucasian individuals from Russia, over 30 in total and aged roughly 6 to 100 years, were included as donors. Around 9.8 milliliters of peripheral blood were collected from each donor into EDTA-treated Vacutainer tubes. Ficoll-Paque density-gradient centrifugation was used to isolate PBMCs, with at least 7 million obtained per sample. Total RNA, at least 6 micrograms per sample, was extracted from PBMCs with Trizol reagent. Naive CD45RAhigh/CD27high T cell percentages were measured by flow cytometry on a PBMC aliquot from every donor. A note on this clonotype: Its antigen has not been determined. Per-base qualities were not stored, and no clone one base away is much larger.

What was sequenced was blood. The V gene is TRBV7-9 and the J gene is TRBJ1-4; no D gene call is confident. The clonotype comes from an older man in good health. The DNA is as follows: TGTGCCAGCAGCAAGACCCAGGATAATGAAAAACTGTTTTTT. Translated, it reads CASSKTQDNEKLFF.